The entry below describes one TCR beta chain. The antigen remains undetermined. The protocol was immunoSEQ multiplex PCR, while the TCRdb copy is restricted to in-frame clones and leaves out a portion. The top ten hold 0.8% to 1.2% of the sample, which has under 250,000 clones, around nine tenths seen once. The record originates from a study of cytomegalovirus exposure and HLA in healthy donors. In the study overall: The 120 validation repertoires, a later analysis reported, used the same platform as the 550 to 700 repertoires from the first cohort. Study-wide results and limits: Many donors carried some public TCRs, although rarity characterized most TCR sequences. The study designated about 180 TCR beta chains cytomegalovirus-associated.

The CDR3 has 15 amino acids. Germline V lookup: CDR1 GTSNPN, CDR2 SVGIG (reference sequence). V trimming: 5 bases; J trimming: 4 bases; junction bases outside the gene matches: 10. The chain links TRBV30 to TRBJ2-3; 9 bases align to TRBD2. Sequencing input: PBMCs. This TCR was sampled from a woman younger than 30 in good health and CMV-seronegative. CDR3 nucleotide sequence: TGTGCCTGGTGTCCAGCTAGCGGGATGTCAGATACGCAGTATTTT. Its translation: CAWCPASGMSDTQYF.